Shown below are 12 T cell receptor beta chains from a single sample sequenced in a study of T cell responses to AZD1222 COVID-19 vaccine. The assay was immunoSEQ multiplex PCR, and TCRdb's table has in-frame clones only and misses some. Seen here are some 200,000 clones, under 95% observed once, and the top ten hold 0.95% to 1.1%. The sequenced sample was peripheral blood, obtained 28 days after the second AZD1222 dose. These receptors originate from an adult who received the AZD1222 COVID-19 vaccine.

The V call is TRBV25-1, the J call TRBJ2-7, with a weak D call TRBD2 (5 bases). The germline V gene has CDR1 MGHDK and CDR2 SYGVNS. Trimming shortened V by 6 bases and J by 5 bases, and 8 bases separated the two germline ends. The CDR3 length is 11 residues. CDR3 protein: CASRLVHEQYF. Written as DNA, the CDR3 is TGTGCCAGCAGACTAGTCCACGAGCAGTACTTC.

The chain carries TRBV10-3 and TRBJ1-5; D gene unclear. The CDR3 runs 14 residues. Germline V gene data show CDR1 as ENHRY and CDR2 as SYGVKD. The V and J ends lost 3 bases and 0 bases respectively, with 6 bases between them. CDR3 bases: TGTGCCATCAGTGATACGAATAGCAATCAGCCCCAGCATTTT. Residues: CAISDTNSNQPQHF.

The gene calls are TRBV10-1 and TRBJ1-2, with TRBD1 matching over 8 bases. Per the germline V gene, CDR1 is WNHNN and CDR2 is SYGVQD (reference sequence). The CDR3 is 17 amino acids. V dropped 2 bases and J dropped 8; count of bases not matched to a gene: 16. The CDR3, as DNA: TGCGCCAGCAGTGAGCGGGTAGAGGACAGGGCTTCGTGGGGCTACACCTTC. Amino acids: CASSERVEDRASWGYTF.

The chain uses TRBV29-1 and TRBJ2-3; tentatively, D is TRBD2 (5 bases). CDR3 size: 14 residues. From germline, CDR1 is SQVTM and CDR2 ANQGSEA. Trimming pared 4 bases from V and 5 bases from J, leaving 16 bases between. The CDR3 coding sequence is TGCAGCGTTGGCCGACACAGCCGGGAAGATACGCAGTATTTT. Protein: CSVGRHSREDTQYF.

The rearrangement joins TRBV28 to TRBJ1-2, with D possibly being TRBD1 (6 bases). The CDR3 consists of 12 residues. V dropped 4 bases and J dropped 7 bases, with 10 bases sitting between them. CDR1 and CDR2 from the germline V gene are MDHEN and SYDVKM. The CDR3 nucleotides read TGTGCCAGCAGTTCATCAGGGGTTGGCTACACCTTC. Amino acids: CASSSSGVGYTF.

V is TRBV7-2 and J is TRBJ1-2; D perhaps matches TRBD1 (6 bases). CDR1 and CDR2 from the germline V gene are SGHTA and FQGNSA. CDR3 length: 14 residues. V lost 1 base, J lost 3 bases, and 9 bases lay in between. CDR3 amino acids: CASSLGGTHYGYTF. The CDR3 nucleotides are TGTGCCAGCAGCTTAGGCGGGACACACTATGGCTACACCTTC. Filled out from reference TRBV7-2 and TRBJ1-2, the complete variable domain reads GAGVSQSPSNKVTEKGKDVELRCDPISGHTALYWYRQSLGQGLEFLIYFQGNSAPDKSGLPSDRFSAERTGGSVSTLTIQRTQQEDSAVYLCASSLGGTHYGYTFGSGTRLTVV.

The chain carries TRBV4-2 and TRBJ1-4, with D tentatively TRBD1 (5 bases). V gave up 0 bases and J gave up 5 bases, with 13 bases separating them. This CDR3 has 16 amino acids. Germline CDR1 reads LGHNA; CDR2 reads YNFKEQ. CDR3 region: CASSQDGTGDNEKLFF. The CDR3 coding sequence is TGTGCCAGCAGCCAAGATGGAACGGGGGACAATGAAAAACTGTTTTTT.

The chain joins TRBV29-1 to TRBJ2-7, with TRBD2 matching 10 bases. The CDR3 runs 13 residues. In germline, CDR1 is SQVTM, CDR2 ANQGSEA. V was clipped by 7 bases and J by 0 bases; unmatched bases: 3. CDR3 bases: TGCAGCGCCACTAGCGGGGCCTCCTACGAGCAGTACTTC. Translating it yields CSATSGASYEQYF.

The chain recombines TRBV10-2 with TRBJ2-1; 7 bases align to TRBD2. In germline, CDR1 is WSHSY, CDR2 SAAADI. The CDR3 is made up of 15 amino acids. Unmatched junction bases numbered 4, after V lost 5 bases and J lost 0 bases. CDR3 sequence: CASSQRGSSYNEQFF. The CDR3 nucleotides are TGCGCCAGCAGTCAGCGGGGTAGCTCCTACAATGAGCAGTTCTTC.

This chain connects TRBV28 to TRBJ1-2; D gene ambiguous. The CDR3 loop spans 13 amino acids. V was pared by 3 bases and J by 4 bases, with 9 bases between. Per the germline V gene, CDR1 is MDHEN and CDR2 is SYDVKM. This CDR3 reads CASSLGQSYGYTF. In DNA, the CDR3 is TGTGCCAGCAGTTTGGGTCAGAGCTATGGCTACACCTTC.

The chain joins TRBV2 to TRBJ2-7, with D possibly being TRBD1 or TRBD2 (5 bases each). This CDR3 spans 11 amino acids. Trimming cost V 11 bases and J 4 bases, with 12 bases left between them. Germline CDR1 reads SNHLY; CDR2 reads FYNNEI. The CDR3 protein is CAGGSYYEQYF. Here the CDR3 DNA reads TGTGCCGGGGGATCCTATTACGAGCAGTACTTC. Variable domain in full (rest from reference TRBV2 and TRBJ2-7): EPEVTQTPSHQVTQMGQEVILRCVPISNHLYFYWYRQILGQKVEFLVSFYNNEISEKSEIFDDQFSVERPDGSNFTLKIRSTKLEDSAMYFCAGGSYYEQYFGPGTRLTVT.

The chain carries TRBV3-1 (or the pseudogene TRBV3-2) and TRBJ1-5; no firm D call. Per germline, CDR1 LGHDT and CDR2 YNNKEL (reference sequence). The CDR3 loop spans 14 amino acids. The V gene lost 0 bases and the J gene lost 7 bases, with 10 bases spanning the gap. CDR3 region: CASSQDEQFQPQHF. The DNA of the CDR3 is TGTGCCAGCAGCCAAGATGAACAGTTCCAGCCCCAGCATTTT.